This T cell receptor (beta chain) derives from a study of a mutant IDH1 vaccine in newly diagnosed glioma (TCRdb year 2021). Notes on the research overall: In the chemotherapy-containing groups, vaccination started alongside temozolomide cycles, whereas in patients who had radiotherapy alone it started 4-6 weeks after radiotherapy. Peripheral blood was collected at six visits: V03 (baseline), V05, V07, V10, V12 and V13. The week-35 safety follow-up took place at visit V12, and the week-47 end of study took place at visit V13. Before enrollment, most patients had been given radiochemotherapy with temozolomide as standard therapy, while the rest had received either radiotherapy alone or temozolomide alone. Longitudinal TCRB deep sequencing was performed for roughly 24 treated patients wherever samples were available for exploratory analyses. Of the roughly 30 treated patients, around 62% were male and roughly 38% were female, and a mean age of 40.4 years was recorded. Here is what the overall study found, with its caveats: Across multiple MHC alleles, vaccine-induced immune responses were seen in approximately 93% of patients. According to the authors, sample limitations meant that analyses of patient blood samples could not be reproduced. No apparent relationship was observed between pseudoprogression and alterations in the top peripheral T cell clonotypes detected by TCRB sequencing. PBMC samples for TCRB deep sequencing were selected based on availability.

Library generation was performed with the immunoSEQ multiplex PCR assay. Rearranged TCR beta chain sequences were amplified with the hsTCRB Kit following the manufacturer's protocol. An Illumina MiSeq was used to sequence the TCRB libraries. Concerning the study's data processing: The proprietary platform of the kit vendor was used for demultiplexing, trimming and gene mapping. Entries here come from immuneACCESS through TCRdb and include only in-frame sequences with V and J called. Some clones fail to appear in such tables; in the studies checked, an unresolved V gene covers under half of the shortfall, and the cause of the remainder is unknown. V and J calls and clone size are those listed in that table; D and trimming were worked out from the DNA. A total of 30,000 or so clones appear in this sample, approximately 90% of them only once. About 2.3% of the sample goes to the ten largest clones.

The CDR3 measures 14 amino acids from cysteine to phenylalanine. The entry retains the CDR3 DNA only, 42 bases that are in frame from base 1. A distance of 10 bases separates the germline ends of V and J, which lose 0 bases and 4 bases respectively. The germline V gene encodes CDR1 SGHKS and CDR2 YYEKEE (reference sequence). Per the publication, the time point label means: week 47, end of study. A 20-mer mutant IDH1 peptide at 300 micrograms in Montanide made up each vaccine dose, which was injected subcutaneously together with topical imiquimod. Across visits V03 through V10, patients got a total of eight vaccinations, given in weeks 1, 3, 5, 7, 11, 15, 19 and 23. The donors had newly diagnosed IDH1-mutant astrocytomas of WHO grade 3 or 4 that showed loss of nuclear ATRX. The samples were drawn from NOA16, a multicentre, single-arm, open-label phase I trial in Germany that tested a mutant IDH1 peptide vaccine in humans for the first time. Genomic DNA for TCRB sequencing was extracted from EDTA blood using the DNeasy Blood and Tissue Kit.

A note on this clone: What antigen it recognizes has not been identified. The record has no base qualities; no much larger clone is one base away.

Recombination connected TRBV5-5 to TRBJ1-2, with no D gene named confidently. The sequencing used PBMCs, collected from a glioma patient whose treatment included an IDH1 peptide vaccine. The receptor's source is a man aged 35 to 55 with glioma. The nucleotides read TGTGCCAGCAGCTTGGATGGCGGGTTCTATGGCTACACCTTC. Its amino acids are CASSLDGGFYGYTF. Here the CDR3 is joined to the reference TRBV5-5 and TRBJ1-2 genes, and the full variable domain is: DAGVTQSPTHLIKTRGQQVTLRCSPISGHKSVSWYQQVLGQGPQFIFQYYEKEERGRGNFPDRFSARQFPNYSSELNVNALLLGDSALYLCASSLDGGFYGYTFGSGTRLTVV.